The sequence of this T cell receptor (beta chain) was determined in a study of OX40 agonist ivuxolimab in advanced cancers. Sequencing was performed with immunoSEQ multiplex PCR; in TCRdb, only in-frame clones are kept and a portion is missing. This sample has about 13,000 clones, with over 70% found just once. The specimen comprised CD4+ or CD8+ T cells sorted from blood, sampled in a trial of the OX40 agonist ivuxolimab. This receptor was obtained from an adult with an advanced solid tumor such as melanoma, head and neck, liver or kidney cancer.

This CDR3 reads CASSESLLTGGQYF. CDR3 nucleotide sequence: TGTGCCAGCAGCGAGTCTCTCCTCACCGGCGGGCAGTACTTC. The rearrangement joins TRBV6-5 to TRBJ2-7, with D hard to call. Germline CDR1 MNHEY, CDR2 SVGAGI. The CDR3 runs 14 residues. Trimming took off 6 bases at V and 9 bases at J, with 21 bases between the two ends.